The 5 T cell receptor beta chains below come from one sample, sequenced in a study of T cell responses to AZD1222 COVID-19 vaccine. Some clones are missing from TCRdb's copy, which holds only in-frame ones; the method was immunoSEQ multiplex PCR. The table records 110,000 to 150,000 clones, about 93% of them present only once. Material: peripheral blood, obtained on day 0 of AZD1222 vaccination. These receptors were taken from an adult in good health.

J is TRBJ2-7 and V is TRBV5-4; 7 positions agree with TRBD2. Per germline, CDR1 SGHNT and CDR2 YYREEE (reference sequence). The CDR3 has 16 amino acids. Trimming cost V 0 bases and J 0 bases; bases outside gene matches: 6. The DNA for the CDR3 is TGTGCCAGCAGCTTGGCCGGAAGCGGGACCTCCTACGAGCAGTACTTC. As protein: CASSLAGSGTSYEQYF.

This clone was picked up one time. This chain joins TRBV9 and TRBJ2-3; D is undetermined. Trimming pared 3 bases from V and 0 bases from J, leaving 17 bases between. The CDR3 spans 17 residues. From germline, CDR1 is SGDLS and CDR2 YYNGEE. As DNA, the CDR3 is TGTGCCAGCAGCGCCGGAAAGACTGTACCTAGCACAGATACGCAGTATTTT. Amino acid sequence: CASSAGKTVPSTDTQYF.

Written as DNA, the CDR3 is TGTGCCAGCAGTTACTCGATTAGGAACACTGAAGCTTTCTTT. Its protein is CASSYSIRNTEAFF. The chain is built from TRBV6-5 and TRBJ1-1; D is undetermined. This CDR3 has 14 residues. Trimming pared 0 bases from V and 1 base from J, leaving 6 bases between. The germline V gene encodes CDR1 MNHEY and CDR2 SVGAGI.

The chain couples TRBV4-1 to TRBJ1-1; D possibly corresponds to TRBD1 (5 bases). Germline V gene sequence: CDR1 MGHRA, CDR2 YSYEKL. V shed 4 bases and J shed 4 bases, with 19 bases lying between them. This CDR3 spans 16 amino acids. DNA for the CDR3: TGCGCCAGCAGCCTAGAAGGAGGGGCTCGTAGCACTGAAGCTTTCTTT. Amino acid sequence: CASSLEGGARSTEAFF.

The gene calls are TRBV27 and TRBJ1-2; 7 bases match TRBD1. This CDR3 region has 16 residues. V shed 6 bases and J 8 bases; nucleotides not matched to a gene: 18. Germline V gene data show CDR1 as MNHEY and CDR2 as SMNVEV (reference sequence). The CDR3 DNA follows: TGTGCCAGCAGCTCAGCTGGGGGGGAGGGGGCGAAAGGCTACACCTTC. Protein: CASSSAGGEGAKGYTF.